What follows are 13 T cell receptor beta chains derived from one specimen sequenced in a study of early T cells in non-severe SARS-CoV-2 infection. Each CDR3 protein is one row after TCRdb ran MiXCR on the 5' RACE reads. The top ten hold less than 6% of the sample, which has under 80,000 distinct CDR3 sequences, 10% to 15% seen once. The specimen sequenced was whole blood. The receptors come from an adult who was a healthcare worker with PCR-confirmed SARS-CoV-2 infection or an uninfected control (not recorded which).

This sequence joins TRBV12-3 or TRBV12-4 and TRBJ2-6; 10 bases are a match to TRBD1. V shed 4 bases and J 2 bases; nucleotides not matched to a gene: 5. This CDR3 contains 17 residues. The CDR3 sequence is CASSSRTGGPGANVLTF. The CDR3 region has the DNA TGTGCCAGCAGTTCACGGACAGGGGGTCCTGGGGCCAACGTCCTGACTTTC.

This clonotype has ten or more counts. The chain is built from TRBV10-3 and TRBJ2-1; 12 bases map to TRBD2. The length of the CDR3 is 16 residues. The V and J ends lost 2 bases and 9 bases, in that order; junction bases with no gene match: 8. Germline V gene lookup returns CDR1 ENHRY and CDR2 SYGVKD. This chain's CDR3 is CAISEASGGAFSEQFF. In DNA, the CDR3 is TGTGCCATCAGTGAGGCTAGCGGGGGGGCCTTCAGTGAGCAGTTCTTC.

At least ten counts were recorded for this clonotype. Here the CDR3 DNA reads TGTGCCAGCAGCTTAGGAGGGACAGGGCGCCAAGAGACCCAGTACTTC. Residues: CASSLGGTGRQETQYF. This chain uses TRBV7-8 with TRBJ2-5; TRBD1 agrees at 9 bases. This CDR3 comprises 16 residues. After removal of 1 base from V and 1 base from J, the junction contained 4 bases not matched to a gene. Germline V gene lookup returns CDR1 SGHVS and CDR2 FQNEAQ.

This clonotype was detected many times. The genes are TRBV20-1 and TRBJ2-5, with D possibly being TRBD2 (5 bases). Germline V gene lookup returns CDR1 DFQATT and CDR2 SNEGSKA (reference sequence). The CDR3 contains 15 residues. The ends were cut back, 2 bases at V and 5 bases at J, with 18 bases in the middle. CDR3 residues: CSARLLLRGAETQYF. The CDR3 DNA is TGCAGTGCTAGACTCCTCCTCCGGGGTGCGGAGACCCAGTACTTC.

This clonotype was found a few times. The V gene is TRBV10-3, the J gene TRBJ2-2; D is unclear. V shed 6 bases and J shed 2 bases, with 10 bases lying between them. The germline V gene encodes CDR1 ENHRY and CDR2 SYGVKD. This CDR3 is built from 14 residues. The CDR3 DNA sequence: TGTGCCATCAGCCCCCAGCGCAACACCGGGGAGCTGTTTTTT. Amino acid sequence: CAISPQRNTGELFF.

This clonotype has ten or more counts. The rearrangement links TRBV20-1 to TRBJ2-1; 8 bases match TRBD1. The junction had 2 bases not matched to a gene; V was cut back by 1 base and J by 3 bases. Germline CDR1 DFQATT, CDR2 SNEGSKA (reference sequence). The length of the CDR3 is 14 residues. The CDR3, as DNA: TGCAGTGCTAGAGGGACAGGGTACTACAATGAGCAGTTCTTC. Its protein is CSARGTGYYNEQFF.

Ten or more counts support this clonotype. Compared with germline, one end of the junction differs, possibly owing to a read error. The genes are TRBV20-1 and TRBJ2-5, with 9 bases that match TRBD1. The CDR3 is made up of 14 amino acids. Germline lookup yields CDR1 DFQATT and CDR2 SNEGSKA (reference sequence). In nucleotides, the CDR3 is TGCAGTGCTCTACCGGGACAGGGACAAGAGAGCCAGTACTTC. Translating it yields CSALPGQGQESQYF.

This clonotype was recorded many times. The chain carries TRBV19 and TRBJ1-4, with D unresolved. Per the germline V gene, CDR1 is LNHDA and CDR2 is SQIVND (reference sequence). The V end was cut by 3 bases, the J end by 5 bases, with 22 bases between. The CDR3 covers 18 residues. In nucleotides, the CDR3 is TGTGCCAGTAGTATTAGACGACAAGCGGCACTGCAAAATGAAAAACTGTTTTTT. Its translation: CASSIRRQAALQNEKLFF.

This chain uses TRBV6-5 with TRBJ2-1; D uncertain. Germline loops: CDR1 MNHEY, CDR2 SVGAGI. V was clipped by 0 bases and J by 4 bases, with 7 bases between them. CDR3 size: 14 residues. This CDR3 reads CASSYSTLYNEQFF. CDR3 bases: TGTGCCAGCAGTTACTCCACCCTTTACAATGAGCAGTTCTTC.

The rearrangement uses TRBV3-1 and TRBJ2-5; 7 bases are shared with TRBD2. Germline loops: CDR1 LGHDT, CDR2 YNNKEL (reference sequence). The V segment lost 2 bases and the J segment 5 bases; nucleotides outside the gene matches: 11. CDR3 size: 16 residues. CDR3 DNA sequence: TGTGCCAGCAGCCAACCCCGGACGGGGAGGGCGGAGACCCAGTACTTC. This sequence encodes CASSQPRTGRAETQYF.

The table lists this clonotype with a few counts. V is TRBV29-1 and J is TRBJ2-1; tentative D call: TRBD1 (6 bases). Trimming stripped 6 bases from V and 6 bases from J, with 18 bases between. This CDR3 is 14 amino acids long. Per germline, CDR1 SQVTM and CDR2 ANQGSEA. CDR3 bases: TGCAGCGTATGGACAGTTCCCGGAGGCAATGAGCAGTTCTTC. It codes for CSVWTVPGGNEQFF.

This rearrangement joins TRBV2 to TRBJ2-3, with D unresolved. V lost 8 bases, J lost 7 bases, and 7 bases lay in between. Germline CDR1 SNHLY, CDR2 FYNNEI. The CDR3 consists of 10 residues. CDR3 nucleotides: TGTGCCAGCCAGAGTTATACGCAGTATTTT. Translated, it gives CASQSYTQYF.

This clonotype was picked up one time. This chain joins TRBV7-2 and TRBJ1-3, with 8 bases lining up with TRBD1. V shed 6 bases, J shed 2 bases, and the junction held 3 bases outside the gene matches. The germline CDR1 and CDR2 sequences are SGHTA and FQGNSA. CDR3 length: 14 residues. CDR3 in amino acids: CASRQTGAGNTIYF. The CDR3 region has the DNA TGTGCCAGCAGACAGACAGGGGCTGGAAACACCATATATTTT.